This T cell receptor beta chain was documented in a study of blood T cell repertoires in COVID-19. Across the whole study: Acute and convalescent COVID-19 samples came from the United States, Italy and Spain. The analysed material was cDNA or gDNA that came from T cells, B-cell-depleted T cells, or PBMCs.

Notes on this clone: One junction end disagrees with the germline gene, perhaps due to a read error. Other DNA sequences of this sample code for an identical CDR3.

Authors' analysis steps: The assay estimated nucleated cells by amplifying reference gene primers. Method: immunoSEQ multiplex PCR; TCRdb's copy keeps in-frame clones and lacks some. Clonal size and the V and J genes are those of that table, whereas D and trimming came from the DNA. Here the sample spans 35,000 to 45,000 clones, 80% being singletons. The CDR3 contains 14 residues. Germline loops: CDR1 SGHRS, CDR2 YFSETQ. The TCR was taken from a man in his 70s with acute or convalescent COVID-19. The sequenced material came from peripheral blood. The V call is TRBV5-1, the J call TRBJ1-1; 7 nucleotides line up with TRBD1. CDR3 residues: CASSDQTGATEAFF. The CDR3 DNA reads TGCGCCAGCAGCGACCAAACAGGGGCAACTGAAGCCTTCTTT.